This T cell receptor (beta chain) was captured by sequencing in a study of technical replicates of blood from a handful of donors. Germline V gives CDR1 SQVTM, CDR2 ANQGSEA. There are 14 residues in the CDR3. Data came from immunoSEQ multiplex PCR; TCRdb stores just in-frame clones and leaves some out. Found here are about 72,000 clones, nearly 97% of them singletons; the top ten hold approximately 0.24%. To note about this clone: One junction end disagrees with the germline gene, perhaps due to a read error.

The receptor was derived from a human donor in good health. The chain has TRBV29-1 and TRBJ2-7; TRBD1 matches 9 bases. The sequencing sample was made of T cells isolated from PBMCs. CDR3 in DNA: TGCAGCGTTGGGGCCGGACAGGGGACCTACGAGCAGAACTTC. Protein sequence: CSVGAGQGTYEQNF.